One and the same sample provided the 17 T cell receptor beta chains below, sequenced in a study of shared clonotypes between healthy human individuals. The protocol was immunoSEQ multiplex PCR, while the TCRdb copy is restricted to in-frame clones and leaves out a portion. This table has hundreds of thousands of clones, 70% to 80% appearing once. The sample comprised PBMCs. These receptors all come from a woman aged 40 to 50 in good health. Some clones in this sample may be carry-over from other donors' samples.

This clone showed up just once. The rearrangement links TRBV18 to TRBJ1-4; D gene uncertain. The CDR3 has 14 residues. Per germline, CDR1 KGHSH and CDR2 LQKENI. The V end lost 3 bases, the J end lost 6 bases, and 11 bases lay between the germline ends. The CDR3 DNA sequence: TGTGCCAGCTCACCTAGAGAGAGAGATGAAAAACTGTTTTTT. Amino acids: CASSPRERDEKLFF.

The chain couples TRBV7-9 to TRBJ2-2, with 7 positions matching TRBD1. This CDR3 is 16 amino acids long. Trimming took 5 bases from V and 2 from J; bases not matched to a gene: 8. The germline V gene has CDR1 SEHNR and CDR2 FQNEAQ (reference sequence). In DNA form, the CDR3 reads TGTGCCAGCAGCCATCACAGGGGCGGCAACACCGGGGAGCTGTTTTTT. This sequence encodes CASSHHRGGNTGELFF.

J is TRBJ1-5 and V is TRBV7-9, with a weak D call TRBD1 (6 bases). The CDR3 sequence is 14 residues long. Per the germline V gene, CDR1 is SEHNR and CDR2 is FQNEAQ (reference sequence). V dropped 4 bases and J dropped 2 bases, with 9 bases sitting between them. CDR3 nucleotides: TGTGCCAGCAGCTGGGGGGGCGGCAATCAGCCCCAGCATTTT. Protein sequence: CASSWGGGNQPQHF.

The chain is built from TRBV29-1 and TRBJ1-1; no definite D call. The germline gives CDR1 SQVTM, CDR2 ANQGSEA. The CDR3 spans 13 residues. V was shortened by 0 bases and J by 7 bases, with 12 bases between the two germline ends. Here the CDR3 reads CSVEDRGGFEAFF. The CDR3 DNA is TGCAGCGTTGAAGACCGGGGAGGGTTTGAAGCTTTCTTT.

The table lists this clone with a few counts. The V call is TRBV5-1, the J call TRBJ2-1; 11 positions agree with TRBD2. Per the germline V gene, CDR1 is SGHRS and CDR2 is YFSETQ. The V segment lost 3 bases and the J segment 6 bases; nucleotides outside the gene matches: 8. This CDR3 has 16 residues. CDR3 DNA: TGCGCCAGCAGCTCCGAACGGCTAGCGGGAGGCAATGAGCAGTTCTTC. Translated, it gives CASSSERLAGGNEQFF.

The V gene is TRBV19, the J gene TRBJ1-5; no clear D gene. The CDR3 has 15 amino acids. V lost 3 bases and J 5 bases, leaving 14 bases between the germline ends. The germline V gene encodes CDR1 LNHDA and CDR2 SQIVND (reference sequence). The CDR3 coding sequence is TGTGCCAGTAGTATTTTGGGCGCCGGGGATCAGCCCCAGCATTTT. Translation: CASSILGAGDQPQHF.

This clone was recorded once. DNA of the CDR3: TGTGCCAGCGGTGAAAACTACAATGAGCAGTTCTTC. This translates into CASGENYNEQFF. The chain couples TRBV28 to TRBJ2-1, with D uncertain. CDR1 and CDR2 from the germline V gene are MDHEN and SYDVKM. V was shortened by 8 bases and J by 3 bases, with 8 bases between the two germline ends. This CDR3 has 12 amino acids.

This clone has ten or more counts. This chain joins TRBV6-1 and TRBJ2-1, with 9 positions matching TRBD1. The CDR3 extends over 14 amino acids. V gave up 3 bases and J gave up 12 bases; unmatched junction bases: 9. Germline CDR1 is MNHNS and CDR2 is SASEGT. As DNA, the CDR3 is TGTGCCAGCAGTGACGGACAGGGGTACGAGGGGCAGTTCTTC. It specifies CASSDGQGYEGQFF.

This rearrangement joins TRBV6-6 to TRBJ2-5, with D possibly called TRBD1 or TRBD2 (5 bases each). Deletions cut 0 bases from V and 10 bases from J, with 18 bases between. Per the germline V gene, CDR1 is MNHNY and CDR2 is SVGAGI (reference sequence). The CDR3 runs to 15 residues. The CDR3 sequence is CASSYSYAGSEVQYF. Written as DNA, the CDR3 is TGTGCCAGCAGTTACTCTTATGCAGGGAGTGAAGTCCAGTACTTC.

The rearrangement joins TRBV19 to TRBJ1-5, with 7 bases lining up with TRBD1. Germline V gene sequence: CDR1 LNHDA, CDR2 SQIVND (reference sequence). This CDR3 contains 15 residues. The V and J ends lost 5 bases and 1 base, in that order; junction bases with no gene match: 5. The chain's CDR3 is CASSAGTASNQPQHF. CDR3 sequence (DNA): TGTGCCAGTAGTGCGGGGACAGCCAGCAATCAGCCCCAGCATTTT.

The rearrangement uses TRBV6-5 and TRBJ2-7; D remains ambiguous. Between the trimmed V and J ends, which lost 2 bases and 12 bases, there was a span of 17 bases. Germline V gene lookup returns CDR1 MNHEY and CDR2 SVGAGI. The CDR3 contains 13 residues. The CDR3 protein is CASSYPAYRPPYF. DNA for the CDR3: TGTGCCAGCAGTTACCCGGCATATCGTCCCCCGTACTTC.

This clone has just a few counts. This CDR3 is also generated by other DNA sequences in the sample. The chain has TRBV5-4 and TRBJ2-7; TRBD2 agrees at 7 bases. After removal of 0 bases from V and 6 bases from J, the junction contained 0 bases not matched to a gene. Germline loops: CDR1 SGHNT, CDR2 YYREEE (reference sequence). The CDR3 loop spans 12 amino acids. CDR3 nucleotide sequence: TGTGCCAGCAGCTTGGGGGGGGGCGAGCAGTACTTC. Residues: CASSLGGGEQYF.

This clone appeared a single time. V is TRBV2 and J is TRBJ2-7; D possibly corresponds to TRBD2 (6 bases). The V end was cut by 3 bases, the J end by 6 bases, with 12 bases between. The length of the CDR3 is 13 residues. Germline V gene sequence: CDR1 SNHLY, CDR2 FYNNEI. The CDR3 DNA reads as TGTGCCAGCAGTGAGAGTTACGGGGGCGAGCAGTACTTC. Amino acid sequence: CASSESYGGEQYF.

The V call is TRBV15, the J call TRBJ2-3; D not resolved. There are 16 residues in the CDR3. Germline V gene data show CDR1 as LNHNV and CDR2 as YYDKDF (reference sequence). V lost 0 bases and J 5 bases, leaving 15 bases between the germline ends. The chain's CDR3 is CATSREGGSAGDTQYF. The DNA of the CDR3 is TGTGCCACCAGCAGAGAAGGTGGTTCGGCTGGAGATACGCAGTATTTT.

In DNA form, the CDR3 reads TGTGCCTGGGGGGGACAGTCGAACACTGAAGCTTTCTTT. This translates into CAWGGQSNTEAFF. The chain employs TRBV30 and TRBJ1-1, with 7 nucleotides matching TRBD1. The CDR3 sequence is 13 residues long. With 5 bases clipped from V and 1 base from J, the junction kept 4 bases outside the gene matches. Germline-derived CDR1 and CDR2 are GTSNPN and SVGIG (reference sequence).

V is TRBV15 and J is TRBJ2-1, with D unclear. V dropped 2 bases and J dropped 9 bases, with 11 bases sitting between them. The CDR3 has 13 residues. The V gene's germline CDR1 is LNHNV and CDR2 YYDKDF (reference sequence). CDR3 residues: CATSRTIPGEQFF. DNA of the CDR3: TGTGCCACCAGCAGAACGATCCCGGGTGAGCAGTTCTTC.

This rearrangement joins TRBV11-2 to TRBJ1-1, with D perhaps matching TRBD1 (5 bases). In germline, CDR1 is SGHAT, CDR2 FQNNGV. The CDR3 is made up of 11 amino acids. Trimming removed 5 bases at V and 6 bases at J, with 7 bases between. The CDR3 nucleotides are TGTGCCAGCAGCCCGACAGCTGAAGCTTTCTTT. It encodes CASSPTAEAFF.